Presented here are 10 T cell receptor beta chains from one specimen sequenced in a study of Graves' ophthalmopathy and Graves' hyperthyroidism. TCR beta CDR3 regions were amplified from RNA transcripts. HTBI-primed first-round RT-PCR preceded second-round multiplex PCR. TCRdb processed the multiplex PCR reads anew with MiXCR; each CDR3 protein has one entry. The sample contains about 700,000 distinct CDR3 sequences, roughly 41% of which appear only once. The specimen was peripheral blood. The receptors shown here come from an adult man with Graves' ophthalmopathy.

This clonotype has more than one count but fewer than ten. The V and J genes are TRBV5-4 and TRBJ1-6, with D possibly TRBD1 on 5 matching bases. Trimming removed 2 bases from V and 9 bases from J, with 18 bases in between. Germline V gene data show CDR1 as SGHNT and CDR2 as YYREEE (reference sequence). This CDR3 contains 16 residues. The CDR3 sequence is CASSFWGGQGVSPLHF. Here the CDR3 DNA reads TGTGCCAGCAGCTTTTGGGGCGGCCAGGGAGTTTCACCCCTCCACTTT.

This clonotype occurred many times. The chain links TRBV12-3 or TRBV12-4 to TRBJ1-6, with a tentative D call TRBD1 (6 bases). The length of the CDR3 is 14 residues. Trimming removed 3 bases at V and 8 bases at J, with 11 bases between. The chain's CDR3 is CASSLQGIYSPLHF. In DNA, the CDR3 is TGTGCCAGCAGTTTGCAGGGGATTTATTCACCCCTCCACTTT.

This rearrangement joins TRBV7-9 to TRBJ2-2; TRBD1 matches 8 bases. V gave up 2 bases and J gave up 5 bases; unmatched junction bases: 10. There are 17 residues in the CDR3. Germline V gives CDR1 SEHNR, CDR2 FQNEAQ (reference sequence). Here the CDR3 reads CASSLIFSGGLTGELFF. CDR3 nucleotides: TGTGCCAGCAGCTTAATATTTTCAGGGGGCCTGACCGGGGAGCTGTTTTTT. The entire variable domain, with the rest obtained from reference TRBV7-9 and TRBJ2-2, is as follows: DTGVSQNPRHKITKRGQNVTFRCDPISEHNRLYWYRQTLGQGPEFLTYFQNEAQLEKSRLLSDRFSAERPKGSFSTLEIQRTEQGDSAMYLCASSLIFSGGLTGELFFGEGSRLTVL.

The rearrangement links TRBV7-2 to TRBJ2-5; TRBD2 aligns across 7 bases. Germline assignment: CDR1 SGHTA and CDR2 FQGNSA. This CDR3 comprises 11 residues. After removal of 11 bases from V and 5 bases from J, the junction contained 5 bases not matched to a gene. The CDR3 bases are TGTGCCTGGGGGGGACGGGAGACCCAGTACTTC. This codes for CAWGGRETQYF.

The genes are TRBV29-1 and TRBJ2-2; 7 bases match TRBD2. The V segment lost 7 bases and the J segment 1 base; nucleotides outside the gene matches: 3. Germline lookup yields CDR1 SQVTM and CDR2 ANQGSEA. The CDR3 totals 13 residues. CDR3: CSGSSGNTGELFF. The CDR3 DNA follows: TGCAGCGGTTCTAGCGGGAACACCGGGGAGCTGTTTTTT.

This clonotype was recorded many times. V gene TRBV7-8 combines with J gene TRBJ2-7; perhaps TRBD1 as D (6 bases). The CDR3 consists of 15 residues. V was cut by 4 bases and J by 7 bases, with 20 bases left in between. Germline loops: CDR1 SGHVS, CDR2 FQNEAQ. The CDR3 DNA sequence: TGTGCCAGCAGCTCGAGCCGGGACATGCTTCGGGAGCAGTACTTC. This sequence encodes CASSSSRDMLREQYF.

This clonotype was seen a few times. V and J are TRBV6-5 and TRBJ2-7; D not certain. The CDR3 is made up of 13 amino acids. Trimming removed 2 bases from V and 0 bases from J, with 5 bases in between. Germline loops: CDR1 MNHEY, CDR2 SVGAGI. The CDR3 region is CASSYGYSYEQYF. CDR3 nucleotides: TGTGCCAGCAGTTACGGCTACTCCTACGAGCAGTACTTC.

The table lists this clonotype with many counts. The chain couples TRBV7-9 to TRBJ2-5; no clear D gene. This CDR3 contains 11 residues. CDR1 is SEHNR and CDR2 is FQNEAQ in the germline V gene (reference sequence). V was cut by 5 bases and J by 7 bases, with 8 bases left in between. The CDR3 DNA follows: TGTGCCAGCAGCGTAGACGGGACCCAGTACTTC. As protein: CASSVDGTQYF.

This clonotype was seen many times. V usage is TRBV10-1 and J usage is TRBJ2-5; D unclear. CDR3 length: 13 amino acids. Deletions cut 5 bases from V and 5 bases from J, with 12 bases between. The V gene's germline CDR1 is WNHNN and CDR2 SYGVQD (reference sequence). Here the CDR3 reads CASSRMLGETQYF. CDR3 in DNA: TGCGCCAGCAGTCGAATGCTCGGGGAGACCCAGTACTTC.

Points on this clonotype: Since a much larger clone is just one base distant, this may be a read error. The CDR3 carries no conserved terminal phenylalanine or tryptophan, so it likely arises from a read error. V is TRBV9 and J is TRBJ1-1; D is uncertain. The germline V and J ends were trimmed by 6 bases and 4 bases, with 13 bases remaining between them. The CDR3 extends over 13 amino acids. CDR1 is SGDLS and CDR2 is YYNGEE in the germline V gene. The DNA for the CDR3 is TGTGCCAGCAAAGGACCTGAGGGCACTGAAGCTTTCATT. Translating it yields CASKGPEGTEAFI.